A selection of T cell receptor beta chains follows, all from one sample in a study of T cell changes during pregnancy in multiple sclerosis. Assay: immunoSEQ multiplex PCR; the TCRdb copy retains only in-frame clones and omits some. The sample comprises tens of thousands of clones, more than 85% of which are singletons, and about 2.9% rests with the top ten. Source: peripheral blood, taken in the third trimester of pregnancy. The receptors stem from a female donor in good health, enrolled as a control in a pregnancy study. Both conserved end residues are part of each CDR3.

j_gene: TRBJ2-7; v_gene: TRBV6-1; CDR3aa: CASNRQGATYEQYF
j_gene: TRBJ2-7; v_gene: TRBV5-1; CDR3aa: CASSAIPGTTYEQYF
j_gene: TRBJ1-5; v_gene: TRBV28; CDR3aa: CASSLGGGAIYSNQPQHF
j_gene: TRBJ1-5; v_gene: TRBV2; CDR3aa: CASTYDREGNQPQHF
j_gene: TRBJ2-2; v_gene: TRBV11-3; CDR3aa: CASSWASVKTGELFF
j_gene: TRBJ2-2; v_gene: TRBV28; CDR3aa: CASVAWNTGELFF
j_gene: TRBJ2-3; v_gene: TRBV13; CDR3aa: CASSPTGDSTDTQYF
j_gene: TRBJ2-7; v_gene: TRBV6-5; CDR3aa: CASSLRTGGNYEQYF
j_gene: TRBJ2-1; v_gene: TRBV19; CDR3aa: CASSITSGGGPSYNEQFF
j_gene: TRBJ2-7; v_gene: TRBV9; CDR3aa: CASSTDSAYEQYF
j_gene: TRBJ2-7; v_gene: TRBV6-5; CDR3aa: CASKGGWGSPYEQYF
j_gene: TRBJ1-5; v_gene: TRBV7-2; CDR3aa: CASSATGRTQPQHF
j_gene: TRBJ2-7; v_gene: TRBV19; CDR3aa: CASSTGSGGSYEQYF
j_gene: TRBJ1-2; v_gene: TRBV7-6; CDR3aa: CASSLEAPQGARGGYTF
j_gene: TRBJ2-1; v_gene: TRBV4-3; CDR3aa: CASSQGGLFGEQFF
j_gene: TRBJ1-6; v_gene: TRBV19; CDR3aa: CASSKGQGNSPLHF
j_gene: TRBJ1-2; v_gene: TRBV11-3; CDR3aa: CASSLGTFSNYGYTF
j_gene: TRBJ1-2; v_gene: TRBV19; CDR3aa: CASSPAGSTNYGYTF
j_gene: TRBJ1-1; v_gene: TRBV6-1; CDR3aa: CASSESSGVQAFF
j_gene: TRBJ2-1; v_gene: TRBV9; CDR3aa: CASSVLGTPSYNEQFF
j_gene: TRBJ2-1; v_gene: TRBV29-1; CDR3aa: CSVEAGYNNEQFF
j_gene: TRBJ1-1; v_gene: TRBV29-1; CDR3aa: CSVTWTGSGAFF
j_gene: TRBJ2-5; v_gene: TRBV9; CDR3aa: CASSGDGGFETQYF
j_gene: TRBJ1-2; v_gene: TRBV9; CDR3aa: CASSVSPGQSYGYTF
j_gene: TRBJ1-3; v_gene: TRBV27; CDR3aa: CASSRQGLSGNTIYF
j_gene: TRBJ2-7; v_gene: TRBV30; CDR3aa: CAWSQQGAGEQYF
j_gene: TRBJ2-3; v_gene: TRBV5-6; CDR3aa: CASRSQAGDYTQYF
j_gene: TRBJ2-2; v_gene: TRBV7-8; CDR3aa: CASSSPGTSGRPSITGELFF
j_gene: TRBJ2-3; v_gene: TRBV30; CDR3aa: CAWSTLAGGSYF
j_gene: TRBJ2-7; v_gene: TRBV7-2; CDR3aa: CASSLAPLLAGTFNF
j_gene: TRBJ2-2; v_gene: TRBV5-4; CDR3aa: CASSLEDRASGELFF
j_gene: TRBJ2-1; v_gene: TRBV19; CDR3aa: CASSIRLAEQFF
j_gene: TRBJ2-5; v_gene: TRBV5-1; CDR3aa: CASTRRGETQYF
j_gene: TRBJ2-2; v_gene: TRBV6-5; CDR3aa: CASSYGTSTGELFF
j_gene: TRBJ1-1; v_gene: TRBV5-6; CDR3aa: CASSSIILRDMNTEAFF
j_gene: TRBJ1-2; v_gene: TRBV12-5; CDR3aa: CASGSTTTGGNGYTF
j_gene: TRBJ2-1; v_gene: TRBV7-8; CDR3aa: CASSLLSYEQFF
j_gene: TRBJ1-1; v_gene: TRBV7-3; CDR3aa: CASSLLIGQKAFF
j_gene: TRBJ1-1; v_gene: TRBV14; CDR3aa: CASSQVRRGEAFF
j_gene: TRBJ1-1; v_gene: TRBV2; CDR3aa: CASSRTGPMNTEAFF
j_gene: TRBJ2-5; v_gene: TRBV6-1; CDR3aa: CASTIHRDRETQYF
j_gene: TRBJ1-2; v_gene: TRBV6-4; CDR3aa: CASSGGRGLGENYGYTF